This T cell receptor beta chain was captured in a study of T cells in women clearing cervical HPV infection. Assay: immunoSEQ multiplex PCR; the TCRdb copy retains only in-frame clones and omits some. Its clone listing holds roughly 38,000 clones. As regards this clone: From the germline J gene comes the end of the CDR3, since the read stops 3 residues before it.

Germline V gives CDR1 SNHLY, CDR2 FYNNEI. The trim removed 6 bases at V and 8 bases at J, leaving 7 bases unmatched. The CDR3 loop spans 15 amino acids. The receptor's source is a woman aged 18-70 years with a cervical HPV16 infection that either progressed to CIN3+ or cleared (not recorded which). V usage is TRBV2 and J usage is TRBJ2-2; 12 bases line up with TRBD2. The specimen sequenced was blood buffy coat. The CDR3 reads CASSLAGGPGGELFF. The covered CDR3 bases are TGTGCCAGCAGCCTAGCGGGAGGGCCTGGTGGGGAG.